Presented here are 29 T cell receptor beta chains from one specimen sequenced in a study of molecular identifiers for immune sequencing clone quantification. MiXCR, applied by TCRdb to the PCR reads, yields one record per CDR3 protein. This table has about 510,000 distinct CDR3 sequences, 20% to 25% appearing once. Input material: naive CD8+ T cells from blood, with Jurkat cell RNA spiked in. Subset of the sample: FACS-sorted CD8+CD4-CCR7+CD45RA+ naive T cells. The receptors were sampled from a human donor in good health. Some libraries in this study had Jurkat cell RNA spiked in.

The chain couples TRBV20-1 to TRBJ2-5, with 7 bases matching TRBD1. In germline, CDR1 is DFQATT, CDR2 SNEGSKA (reference sequence). The length of the CDR3 is 15 residues. Losses at the gene ends were 0 bases for V and 6 bases for J; bases not matched to a gene: 10. The CDR3 here is CSARDRLKGAKTQYF. As DNA, the CDR3 is TGCAGTGCTAGAGATCGATTGAAGGGGGCGAAGACCCAGTACTTC.

The CDR3 DNA follows: TGTGCCACGGGACAGGGGCCCACCTACGAGCAGTACTTC. It encodes CATGQGPTYEQYF. The rearrangement links TRBV12-3 or TRBV12-4 to TRBJ2-7, with 10 bases lining up with TRBD1. J was trimmed by 2 bases and V by 10 bases; bases with no gene match: 5. This CDR3 region has 13 residues.

This clonotype was detected ten times or more. The rearrangement uses TRBV5-7 and TRBJ1-5; D is unclear. Being an ORF, TRBV5-7 has a function that is uncertain. V lost 0 bases, J lost 0 bases, and 31 bases lay in between. This CDR3 contains 23 residues. The CDR3 DNA is TGTGCCAGCAGCTTGGCCCCGACTAGTAGACTAGATGGAGTGGGGAATAGCAATCAGCCCCAGCATTTT. Its translation is CASSLAPTSRLDGVGNSNQPQHF.

At least ten counts were recorded for this clonotype. The V call is TRBV6-1, the J call TRBJ2-7; 10 nucleotides agree with TRBD1. Germline V gives CDR1 MNHNS, CDR2 SASEGT. The CDR3 has 14 residues. With V trimmed by 4 bases and J by 7 bases, 7 bases remained unmatched. The CDR3, as DNA: TGTGCCAGCAGTGCTACCGGGACAGGGGATGAGCAGTACTTC. As protein: CASSATGTGDEQYF.

In this sample, this clonotype turned up many times. The chain carries TRBV5-6 and TRBJ1-4; perhaps TRBD1 as D (5 bases). Germline CDR1 is SGHDT and CDR2 is YYEEEE. The CDR3 totals 22 residues. Trimming took 4 bases from V and 0 from J, leaving 31 bases between them. As DNA, the CDR3 is TGTGCCAGCAGCCGAACATCGTGGGACGTCACGTCCCGAGAGTCAACTAATGAAAAACTGTTTTTT. Translated, it gives CASSRTSWDVTSRESTNEKLFF.

There are many counts of this clonotype. The J gene is TRBJ2-3, the V gene TRBV23-1; D uncertain. TRBV23-1 carries the ORF label, with uncertain function. Trimming removed 0 bases from V and 0 bases from J, with 7 bases in between. The CDR3 loop spans 15 amino acids. CDR3 in amino acids: CASSQSGKSTDTQYF. Here the CDR3 DNA reads TGCGCCAGCAGTCAATCTGGGAAAAGCACAGATACGCAGTATTTT.

This clonotype was found once. Being one base from a much bigger clone, this may be a read error. The rearrangement uses TRBV29-1 and TRBJ2-1, with D possibly being TRBD1 (6 bases). Germline CDR1 SQVTM, CDR2 ANQGSEA. The CDR3 length is 16 residues. The ends were cut back, 4 bases at V and 3 bases at J, with 19 bases in the middle. This CDR3 is CSVVYSSRDNYNEQFF. The CDR3, as DNA: TGCAGCGTTGTCTACTCCTCTAGGGACAACTACAATGAGCAGTTCTTC.

The table lists this clonotype with many counts. The rearrangement uses TRBV12-3 or TRBV12-4 and TRBJ1-4; D not resolved. Trimming stripped 6 bases from V and 8 bases from J, with 10 bases between. The CDR3 covers 12 residues. CDR3 sequence: CASSFDSEKLFF. DNA of the CDR3: TGTGCCAGCAGCTTCGATAGCGAAAAACTGTTTTTT.

In this sample, this clonotype turned up a few times. The V call is TRBV6-2 or TRBV6-3, the J call TRBJ2-3; TRBD1 agrees at 8 bases. The germline V gene encodes CDR1 MNHEY and CDR2 SVGEGT. J was trimmed by 1 base and V by 2 bases; bases with no gene match: 2. This CDR3 comprises 15 residues. The CDR3: CASSYRGQGTDTQYF. CDR3 bases: TGTGCCAGCAGTTACCGGGGACAGGGCACAGATACGCAGTATTTT.

On this clonotype: This sequence may be a read error, since a much larger clone differs from it by one base. CDR3 residues: CASGLDAATMNTEAFF. CDR3 nucleotide sequence: TGCGCCAGCGGCTTGGACGCAGCAACGATGAACACTGAAGCTTTCTTT. The chain couples TRBV4-1 to TRBJ1-1; D gene uncertain. V was pared by 8 bases and J by 0 bases, with 19 bases between. The CDR3 has 16 residues. Germline assignment: CDR1 MGHRA and CDR2 YSYEKL.

The rearrangement joins TRBV5-5 to TRBJ2-7, with a weak D call TRBD2 (5 bases). V lost 3 bases and J lost 2, with 15 bases in between. CDR1 is SGHKS, CDR2 YYEKEE, per germline (reference sequence). This CDR3 region has 15 residues. CDR3 protein: CASSWALLGTYEQYF. CDR3 coding DNA: TGTGCCAGCAGCTGGGCATTACTAGGGACCTACGAGCAGTACTTC.

This clonotype was counted ten times or more. The V call is TRBV7-2, the J call TRBJ1-5; D gene ambiguous. Germline values: CDR1 SGHTA, CDR2 FQGNSA. The V end lost 4 bases, the J end lost 2 bases, and 9 bases lay between the germline ends. The CDR3 has 14 amino acids. DNA of the CDR3: TGTGCCAGCAGCTCCGAACCGGGCAATCAGCCCCAGCATTTT. The encoded protein is CASSSEPGNQPQHF.

The genes are TRBV9 and TRBJ2-3; D is possibly TRBD1 or TRBD2 (6 bases each). Germline V lookup: CDR1 SGDLS, CDR2 YYNGEE. The V end was cut by 1 base, the J end by 4 bases, with 13 bases between. The CDR3 runs to 15 residues. The CDR3 spells CASSVRGHGADTQYF. The CDR3 DNA sequence: TGTGCCAGCAGCGTACGGGGGCACGGGGCAGATACGCAGTATTTT.

This clonotype was observed many times. CDR3: CASIGSSAKNIQYF. The CDR3 DNA is TGTGCCAGCATTGGGAGTAGCGCTAAAAACATTCAGTACTTC. The V call is TRBV2, the J call TRBJ2-4; tentatively, D is TRBD2 (5 bases). Germline-derived CDR1 and CDR2 are SNHLY and FYNNEI. This CDR3 has 14 amino acids. With 7 bases removed from V and 4 bases from J, the gap between germline ends came to 14 bases.

The V gene is TRBV20-1, the J gene TRBJ2-2; D is perhaps TRBD2 (6 bases). The CDR3 spans 11 residues. Germline-derived CDR1 and CDR2 are DFQATT and SNEGSKA (reference sequence). Trimming removed 6 bases from V and 6 bases from J, with 8 bases in between. The CDR3 bases are TGCAGTGCGACGGGGGCCGGGGAGCTGTTTTTT. It codes for CSATGAGELFF.

This clonotype was seen ten or more times. The chain employs TRBV12-3 or TRBV12-4 and TRBJ1-2; maybe TRBD1 (6 bases). V was shortened by 4 bases and J by 4 bases, with 10 bases between the two germline ends. This CDR3 spans 13 amino acids. The CDR3 nucleotides are TGTGCCAGCAGTTCGCCAGGGGTCTATGGCTACACCTTC. Translated, it gives CASSSPGVYGYTF.

The rearrangement joins TRBV3-1 to TRBJ1-1; perhaps TRBD1 as D (5 bases). Germline values: CDR1 LGHDT, CDR2 YNNKEL (reference sequence). V was cut by 1 base and J by 1 base, with 10 bases left in between. CDR3 size: 15 residues. CDR3 region: CASSQVSTGNTEAFF. The CDR3 DNA sequence: TGTGCCAGCAGCCAAGTTAGTACAGGGAACACTGAAGCTTTCTTT.

This clonotype was counted at least ten times. The chain recombines TRBV20-1 with TRBJ1-1; D may be TRBD1 (5 bases). V dropped 6 bases and J dropped 0 bases, with 11 bases sitting between them. This CDR3 is built from 13 residues. The germline V gene has CDR1 DFQATT and CDR2 SNEGSKA (reference sequence). The CDR3 DNA sequence: TGCAGTGCCCGAGACAGATTGAACACTGAAGCTTTCTTT. Its translation: CSARDRLNTEAFF.

This clonotype was recorded many times. V usage is TRBV12-3 or TRBV12-4 and J usage is TRBJ2-3, with D uncertain. The CDR3 sequence is 11 residues long. The ends were cut back, 7 bases at V and 3 bases at J, with 5 bases in the middle. The CDR3 loop is CASTFTDTQYF. The CDR3 region has the DNA TGTGCCAGCACTTTTACAGATACGCAGTATTTT.

This clonotype has just a few counts. This chain links TRBV6-2 or TRBV6-3 with TRBJ1-2, with D perhaps TRBD1 (6 bases). V gave up 8 bases and J gave up 3 bases, with 13 bases separating them. Germline CDR1 is MNHEY and CDR2 is SVGEGT. The CDR3 contains 13 residues. In nucleotides, the CDR3 is TGTGCCAGCGGCCGGACAGAATACTATGGCTACACCTTC. Translating gives CASGRTEYYGYTF.

This clonotype appeared many times. One end of the junction does not line up with germline, which may come from a read error. V and J are TRBV7-9 and TRBJ1-5; no reliable D call. The germline V gene encodes CDR1 SEHNR and CDR2 FQNEAQ (reference sequence). The CDR3 consists of 14 residues. CDR3 residues: CASSLGFGNQPQHF. The CDR3 DNA reads TGTGCCAGCAGTTTAGGTTTTGGGAATCAGCCCCAGCATTTT.

This clonotype was observed at least ten times. This chain joins TRBV4-2 and TRBJ2-7; 12 bases are shared with TRBD2. Per germline, CDR1 LGHNA and CDR2 YNFKEQ. V trimming: 0 bases; J trimming: 3 bases; junction bases outside the gene matches: 6. This CDR3 is built from 17 residues. The chain's CDR3 is CASSQEAGTSGFYEQYF. The CDR3 nucleotides are TGTGCCAGCAGCCAAGAAGCTGGGACTAGCGGGTTCTACGAGCAGTACTTC.

This clonotype was detected many times. The chain links TRBV19 to TRBJ2-3, with D hard to call. There are 13 residues in the CDR3. CDR1 and CDR2 (germline): LNHDA, SQIVND (reference sequence). V was pared by 4 bases and J by 0 bases, with 5 bases between. CDR3 bases: TGTGCCAGTAGTACGACTAGCACAGATACGCAGTATTTT. As protein: CASSTTSTDTQYF.

As regards this clonotype: It may be a read error: a sequence one base away is much more abundant. The rearrangement joins TRBV12-3 or TRBV12-4 to TRBJ2-3, with D uncertain. This CDR3 contains 13 residues. V was pared by 3 bases and J by 2 bases, with 6 bases between. CDR3 protein: CASSFPVTDTQYF. Here the CDR3 DNA reads TGTGCCAGCAGTTTCCCGGTCACAGATACGCAGTATTTT.

The chain is built from TRBV28 and TRBJ2-3; 14 nucleotides align to TRBD2. V lost 5 bases to trimming and J lost 6 bases; unmatched junction nucleotides: 7. Germline values: CDR1 MDHEN, CDR2 SYDVKM. The length of the CDR3 is 16 residues. The CDR3 protein is CASSPTGTSGSDTQYF. CDR3 nucleotide sequence: TGTGCCAGCAGTCCCACCGGGACTAGCGGGAGCGATACGCAGTATTTT.

As DNA, the CDR3 is TGTGCCAGCAGTTCTCTAGCCGGGGCGACCGATACGCAGTATTTT. It translates to CASSSLAGATDTQYF. The chain employs TRBV28 and TRBJ2-3; the D call may be TRBD1 or TRBD2 (5 bases each). CDR1 is MDHEN and CDR2 is SYDVKM in the germline V gene. The CDR3 has 15 amino acids. Trimming took off 4 bases at V and 6 bases at J, with 17 bases between the two ends.

V and J are TRBV29-1 and TRBJ2-7; tentative D call: TRBD2 (6 bases). Germline V CDR1 and CDR2: SQVTM, ANQGSEA. V lost 3 bases and J 0 bases, leaving 12 bases between the germline ends. The CDR3 spans 14 residues. The CDR3 DNA reads TGCAGCGTTGAGGGACTGTCGAGCTCCTACGAGCAGTACTTC. Protein product: CSVEGLSSSYEQYF.

Details on this clonotype: The junction differs from germline at one of its ends, possibly a read error. This rearrangement joins TRBV12-3 or TRBV12-4 to TRBJ2-7; D perhaps matches TRBD2 (6 bases). The CDR3 covers 14 residues. CDR3 region: CASGLFGGTYEQYF. The CDR3 DNA follows: TGTGCCAGCGGTTTATTTGGGGGGACCTACGAGCAGTACTTC.

The chain has TRBV24-1 and TRBJ2-1, with D unclear. This CDR3 is 12 amino acids long. Germline V gives CDR1 KGHDR, CDR2 SFDVKD. Between the trimmed V and J ends, which lost 7 bases and 0 bases, there was a span of 3 bases. CDR3 loop: CATRDSYNEQFF. DNA for the CDR3: TGTGCCACCAGGGACTCCTACAATGAGCAGTTCTTC.